This T cell receptor beta chain was sequenced during a study of cytomegalovirus exposure and HLA in healthy donors. Study-wide background: Among about 400 genotyped donors, approximately 80% fell in the Caucasian-associated ancestry cluster. Study-wide results and limits: The study recorded some 160 TCR beta chains that were cytomegalovirus-associated.

V lost 0 bases, J lost 2 bases, and 4 bases stayed unmatched. The CDR3 contains 16 residues. In germline, CDR1 is SGHRS, CDR2 YFSETQ. 13 Jbeta primers and 60 Vbeta primers were used for the PCR. Method: immunoSEQ multiplex PCR; TCRdb's copy keeps in-frame clones and lacks some. The sample contains roughly 160,000 clones, roughly 80% of which appear only once. As to this clone: As yet, its antigen is unknown.

The chain has TRBV5-1 and TRBJ2-1; 8 bases line up with TRBD2. The receptor's source is a man aged 30 to 39 in good health and CMV-seropositive. The source material was PBMCs. In nucleotides, the CDR3 is TGCGCCAGCAGCTTGGGGGCGGGGGGTGCCTACAATGAGCAGTTCTTC. Amino acid sequence: CASSLGAGGAYNEQFF.